Below, 11 T cell receptor beta chains from the same sample are listed, as sequenced in a study of glioma-infiltrating T cells. TCR alpha and beta CDR3 regions were amplified from RNA using iRepertoire nested multiplex PCR. TCRdb reprocessed the multiplex PCR reads via MiXCR and lists one record per CDR3 protein. The table includes some 180,000 distinct CDR3 sequences, more than 25% detected once. Material for sequencing was glioma tissue, nonneoplastic brain tissue, or PBMCs (not recorded which). The receptors originated from a human donor with low-grade glioma or glioblastoma, undergoing nonglioma brain surgery, or in good health (not recorded which).

There are many counts of this clonotype. This chain joins TRBV7-2 and TRBJ2-3; 7 bases are shared with TRBD1. The length of the CDR3 is 16 residues. Germline V gene lookup returns CDR1 SGHTA and CDR2 FQGNSA. J lost 3 bases, V lost 2 bases, and 8 bases had no gene match. Written as DNA, the CDR3 is TGTGCCAGCAGCTTAAGTTCGACAGGGAAGACAGATACGCAGTATTTT. Its translation: CASSLSSTGKTDTQYF.

This clonotype has only a few counts. The rearrangement joins TRBV18 to TRBJ2-3, with D perhaps TRBD2 (5 bases). The germline V gene has CDR1 KGHSH and CDR2 LQKENI. V gave up 5 bases and J gave up 1 base, with 16 bases separating them. The CDR3 contains 16 residues. The CDR3 loop reads CASSTDGVGGTDTQYF. The CDR3 DNA sequence: TGTGCCAGCTCAACGGACGGGGTTGGGGGCACAGATACGCAGTATTTT.

This clonotype was recorded once. A much larger clone lies one base from this, so it may be a read error. The rearrangement links TRBV7-2 to TRBJ2-3; D possibly corresponds to TRBD2 (5 bases). The CDR3 totals 16 residues. Trimming shortened V by 5 bases and J by 2 bases, and 17 bases separated the two germline ends. Germline loops: CDR1 SGHTA, CDR2 FQGNSA. In nucleotides, the CDR3 is TGTGCCAGCAGCCGAAGTTTGGCTAGCCTCACAGATACGCAGTATTTT. Its translation is CASSRSLASLTDTQYF.

This chain joins TRBV15 and TRBJ2-4; 10 positions agree with TRBD2. Germline CDR1 LNHNV, CDR2 YYDKDF (reference sequence). V lost 10 bases, J lost 5 bases, and 14 bases stayed unmatched. This CDR3 contains 16 residues. The CDR3 DNA is TGTGCCAGCAGTGAAGTGAGCGGGAGGGTCGAAAACATTCAGTACTTC. Protein product: CASSEVSGRVENIQYF. Drawing the rest from reference TRBV15 and TRBJ2-4, the complete variable domain is DAMVIQNPRYQVTQFGKPVTLSCSQTLNHNVMYWYQQKSSQAPKLLFHYYDKDFNNEADTPDNFQSRRPNTSFCFLDIRSPGLGDTAMYLCASSEVSGRVENIQYFGAGTRLSVL.

With regard to this clonotype: The CDR3 ends on some other residue instead of the conserved phenylalanine or tryptophan, so this is likely a read error. The J gene is TRBJ1-3, the V gene TRBV28; D uncertain. Germline values: CDR1 MDHEN, CDR2 SYDVKM. This CDR3 region has 14 residues. The CDR3 DNA sequence: TGTGCCAGTAGTTTCAGAATACGGGGAAACACCATATATTCT. Encoded protein: CASSFRIRGNTIYS.

About this clonotype itself: The conserved phenylalanine or tryptophan normally closing the CDR3 is absent here, so this likely arose from a read error. The rearrangement links TRBV28 to TRBJ1-6, with 7 bases identical to TRBD1. The CDR3 extends over 13 amino acids. Germline CDR1 MDHEN, CDR2 SYDVKM. The V segment lost 8 bases and the J segment 10 bases; nucleotides outside the gene matches: 8. The CDR3 protein is CASGRGRRSPLHG. The CDR3 DNA reads as TGTGCCAGCGGAAGGGGGCGGCGATCACCCCTCCACGGT.

As concerns this clonotype: A much larger clone lies a single base off, so this may be a read error. V and J are TRBV6-5 and TRBJ2-1, with 8 positions matching TRBD1. Germline loops: CDR1 MNHEY, CDR2 SVGAGI. This CDR3 spans 16 amino acids. J lost 0 bases, V lost 8 bases, and 9 bases had no gene match. The CDR3 protein is CASGPQGAGSYNEQFF. The CDR3 nucleotides read TGTGCCAGCGGGCCTCAGGGGGCGGGCTCCTACAATGAGCAGTTCTTC.

In its sample, this clonotype was seen a few times. The CDR3 region is CASSIIASGREDEQFF. The DNA for the CDR3 is TGTGCCAGTAGTATTATAGCTAGCGGGAGGGAGGATGAGCAGTTCTTC. The rearrangement uses TRBV19 and TRBJ2-1, with 12 bases lining up with TRBD2. The CDR3 sequence is 16 residues long. V shed 3 bases and J 8 bases; nucleotides not matched to a gene: 8. Germline CDR1 is LNHDA and CDR2 is SQIVND (reference sequence). The full variable domain, completed using reference TRBV19 and TRBJ2-1, is DGGITQSPKYLFRKEGQNVTLSCEQNLNHDAMYWYRQDPGQGLRLIYYSQIVNDFQKGDIAEGYSVSREKKESFPLTVTSAQKNPTAFYLCASSIIASGREDEQFFGPGTRLTVL.

This clonotype was observed a single time. This chain links TRBV27 with TRBJ2-3; perhaps TRBD1 as D (5 bases). The CDR3 has 15 amino acids. The germline V gene has CDR1 MNHEY and CDR2 SMNVEV (reference sequence). Trimming cost V 0 bases and J 12 bases, with 19 bases left between them. CDR3 sequence (DNA): TGTGCCAGCAGTTTATCCCCAGGGCAAGCAGAGACCCAGTATTTT. This codes for CASSLSPGQAETQYF.

The CDR3 coding sequence is TGCAGCGTTGACACAGGGCAATGCAATGAGCAGTTCTTC. It translates to CSVDTGQCNEQFF. The chain recombines TRBV29-1 with TRBJ2-1; weak D call: TRBD1 (6 bases). CDR3 length: 13 amino acids. With 3 bases removed from V and 6 bases from J, the gap between germline ends came to 12 bases. CDR1 is SQVTM and CDR2 is ANQGSEA in the germline V gene.

This clonotype showed up many times. This sequence joins TRBV7-2 and TRBJ2-1; no clear D. The germline CDR1 and CDR2 sequences are SGHTA and FQGNSA. With 3 bases removed from V and 3 bases from J, the gap between germline ends came to 6 bases. The CDR3 is made up of 13 amino acids. CDR3: CASSFGRYNEQFF. The CDR3 nucleotides read TGTGCCAGCAGCTTTGGCCGCTACAATGAGCAGTTCTTC.